Each of the 27 T cell receptor beta chains below was sequenced from the same sample in a study of control samples from healthy donors and cancer patients. The protocol was immunoSEQ multiplex PCR, while the TCRdb copy is restricted to in-frame clones and leaves out a portion. The data hold approximately 80,000 clones, with 90% to 95% observed a single time. The source material was blood. Every receptor here comes from a man aged 25 to 45 in good health.

CDR3 in amino acids: CASSFGGHPEETQYF. The DNA for the CDR3 is TGTGCCAGCAGCTTTGGGGGACACCCCGAAGAGACCCAGTACTTC. The genes are TRBV7-9 and TRBJ2-5, with D tentatively TRBD1 (6 bases). This CDR3 comprises 15 residues. Germline values: CDR1 SEHNR, CDR2 FQNEAQ (reference sequence). V was cut by 3 bases and J by 3 bases, with 14 bases left in between.

The genes are TRBV7-2 and TRBJ2-2, with TRBD2 identical over 8 bases. V lost 1 base to trimming and J lost 1 base; unmatched junction nucleotides: 5. Looked up from germline, CDR1 is SGHTA and CDR2 is FQGNSA. CDR3 length equals 17 residues. The CDR3 here is CASSLGSSGKNTGELFF. CDR3 in DNA: TGTGCCAGCAGCTTAGGTAGTAGCGGGAAGAACACCGGGGAGCTGTTTTTT.

This clone is a singleton in its sample. This sequence joins TRBV5-1 and TRBJ2-2; D possibly uses TRBD1 or TRBD2 (5 bases each). CDR1 is SGHRS and CDR2 is YFSETQ in the germline V gene. The ends were cut back, 2 bases at V and 5 bases at J, with 19 bases in the middle. The CDR3 length is 17 residues. The CDR3 DNA is TGCGCCAGCAGCTTATCGACCGGGACGGGAATTACCGGGGAGCTGTTTTTT. Its protein product is CASSLSTGTGITGELFF.

The chain links TRBV29-1 to TRBJ1-4; no reliable D call. The ends were cut back, 8 bases at V and 3 bases at J, with 13 bases in the middle. Germline values: CDR1 SQVTM, CDR2 ANQGSEA. This CDR3 is built from 13 residues. The DNA of the CDR3 is TGCAGCACCTGGACTTCTTCTAATGAAAAACTGTTTTTT. It yields the protein CSTWTSSNEKLFF.

V gene TRBV4-2 combines with J gene TRBJ2-1, with 8 bases matching TRBD2. Germline V gene lookup returns CDR1 LGHNA and CDR2 YNFKEQ. Trimming removed 0 bases from V and 7 bases from J; junction bases left unmatched: 14. CDR3 length equals 18 residues. The CDR3 here is CASSQDYVQREIRNEQFF. For the CDR3, the DNA is TGTGCCAGCAGCCAAGATTACGTTCAGCGGGAGATTCGGAATGAGCAGTTCTTC.

The chain joins TRBV29-1 to TRBJ2-7, with 8 bases fitting TRBD2. V lost 5 bases to trimming and J lost 2 bases; unmatched junction nucleotides: 2. CDR1 is SQVTM and CDR2 is ANQGSEA in the germline V gene. The CDR3 spans 12 residues. CDR3 region: CSVSGGPYEQYF. The CDR3 DNA reads TGCAGCGTTAGCGGGGGCCCCTACGAGCAGTACTTC.

The chain is built from TRBV30 and TRBJ2-1; D perhaps matches TRBD2 (6 bases). Germline CDR1 and CDR2: GTSNPN and SVGIG (reference sequence). Between the trimmed V and J ends, which lost 8 bases and 7 bases, there was a span of 9 bases. CDR3 length: 10 amino acids. The DNA of the CDR3 is TGTGCCCAGGCGGGAAATGAGCAGTTCTTC. It encodes CAQAGNEQFF.

The V gene is TRBV28, the J gene TRBJ2-3; no clear D gene. The CDR3 is made up of 12 amino acids. CDR1 and CDR2 from the germline V gene are MDHEN and SYDVKM. V lost 6 bases, J lost 5 bases, and 9 bases lay in between. DNA of the CDR3: TGTGCCAGCAGAGGAGTGAAAGATACGCAGTATTTT. The encoded protein is CASRGVKDTQYF.

This chain uses TRBV4-2 with TRBJ2-5; tentatively, D is TRBD1 or TRBD2 (5 bases each). Germline V lookup: CDR1 LGHNA, CDR2 YNFKEQ. The length of the CDR3 is 15 residues. V lost 0 bases and J 1 base, leaving 9 bases between the germline ends. The CDR3 reads CASSQERGGQETQYF. The CDR3 nucleotides read TGTGCCAGCAGCCAAGAGAGGGGTGGCCAAGAGACCCAGTACTTC.

The chain has TRBV5-4 and TRBJ2-1, with a possible D match to TRBD1 (5 bases). V lost 5 bases and J lost 4, with 25 bases in between. Per the germline V gene, CDR1 is SGHNT and CDR2 is YYREEE (reference sequence). The CDR3 extends over 18 amino acids. DNA of the CDR3: TGTGCCAGCAGTCCAATAAACTCCAGGACACGCAATTACAATGAGCAGTTCTTC. Its translation: CASSPINSRTRNYNEQFF.

The count of this clone is one. The rearrangement joins TRBV5-1 to TRBJ2-5, with 7 positions matching TRBD1. With V trimmed by 2 bases and J by 0 bases, 4 bases remained unmatched. The CDR3 has 15 residues. Germline CDR1 SGHRS, CDR2 YFSETQ. The CDR3 loop is CASSLATGYQETQYF. CDR3 DNA: TGCGCCAGCAGCTTAGCGACAGGGTACCAAGAGACCCAGTACTTC. The whole variable domain, filled in from reference TRBV5-1 and TRBJ2-5, reads KAGVTQTPRYLIKTRGQQVTLSCSPISGHRSVSWYQQTPGQGLQFLFEYFSETQRNKGNFPGRFSGRQFSNSRSEMNVSTLELGDSALYLCASSLATGYQETQYFGPGTRLLVL.

The chain links TRBV14 to TRBJ2-1; TRBD1 matches 8 bases. Germline-derived CDR1 and CDR2 are SGHDN and FVKESK. The length of the CDR3 is 15 residues. The V and J ends lost 1 base and 5 bases, in that order; junction bases with no gene match: 4. DNA of the CDR3: TGTGCCAGCAGCCAAGCTTCAGGGGGCCACAATGAGCAGTTCTTC. Its translation is CASSQASGGHNEQFF.

The rearrangement uses TRBV2 and TRBJ2-5; D remains ambiguous. The CDR3 runs to 11 residues. CDR1 and CDR2 from the germline V gene are SNHLY and FYNNEI. V was pared by 7 bases and J by 7 bases, with 10 bases between. This chain's CDR3 is CASTPDGTQYF. The CDR3 DNA follows: TGTGCCAGCACCCCCGACGGGACCCAGTACTTC.

The chain couples TRBV18 to TRBJ2-7; D may be TRBD2 (6 bases). Trimming took off 2 bases at V and 0 bases at J, with 8 bases between the two ends. Germline V gives CDR1 KGHSH, CDR2 LQKENI. CDR3 length equals 14 residues. This CDR3 is CASSPVGGSYEQYF. The CDR3 DNA reads TGTGCCAGCTCACCAGTGGGAGGCTCCTACGAGCAGTACTTC.

This chain links TRBV20-1 with TRBJ2-1; unclear D gene. V gave up 3 bases and J gave up 2 bases, with 14 bases separating them. CDR1 and CDR2 from the germline V gene are DFQATT and SNEGSKA (reference sequence). The length of the CDR3 is 15 residues. CDR3 nucleotide sequence: TGCAGTGCTAGTGTGTCCACCGACGCCTACAATGAGCAGTTCTTC. Its protein product is CSASVSTDAYNEQFF.

The V call is TRBV4-1, the J call TRBJ1-4; D is undetermined. CDR3 size: 15 residues. V lost 4 bases, J lost 0 bases, and 9 bases lay in between. CDR1 MGHRA and CDR2 YSYEKL come from the germline V gene. The DNA of the CDR3 is TGCGCCAGCAGCCCCCAACAGACAACTAATGAAAAACTGTTTTTT. Protein product: CASSPQQTTNEKLFF.

The J gene is TRBJ1-2, the V gene TRBV5-8; maybe TRBD1 (5 bases). Trimming left V 5 bases short and J 0 bases short, with 14 bases between. The germline CDR1 and CDR2 sequences are SGHTS and YDEGEE. The CDR3 consists of 15 residues. This CDR3 is CASRFNRRTNYGYTF. For the CDR3, the DNA is TGTGCCAGCAGGTTCAACAGGCGCACTAACTATGGCTACACCTTC. The whole variable domain, remainder taken from reference TRBV5-8 and TRBJ1-2, is EAGVTQSPTHLIKTRGQQATLRCSPISGHTSVYWYQQALGLGLQFLLWYDEGEERNRGNFPPRFSGRQFPNYSSELNVNALELEDSALYLCASRFNRRTNYGYTFGSGTRLTVV.

The rearrangement uses TRBV19 and TRBJ1-2; D might be TRBD1 (5 bases). CDR1 is LNHDA and CDR2 is SQIVND in the germline V gene (reference sequence). The CDR3 extends over 14 amino acids. Between the trimmed V and J ends, which lost 7 bases and 4 bases, there was a span of 16 bases. The CDR3 spells CASKDRQSGYGYTF. The DNA for the CDR3 is TGTGCCAGTAAAGATCGACAGAGTGGCTATGGCTACACCTTC.

V is TRBV19 and J is TRBJ2-3; D might be TRBD2 (5 bases). CDR1 and CDR2 (germline): LNHDA, SQIVND (reference sequence). Trimming removed 9 bases from V and 0 bases from J, with 7 bases in between. The CDR3 has 12 amino acids. The CDR3: CASRTSTDTQYF. In DNA, the CDR3 is TGTGCCAGCCGGACTAGCACAGATACGCAGTATTTT.

A note on this clone: The sample holds other DNA sequences that translate to the same CDR3. The V call is TRBV11-3, the J call TRBJ2-3; D might be TRBD1 or TRBD2, each matching 6 bases. This CDR3 contains 14 residues. Trimming shortened V by 3 bases and J by 0 bases, and 7 bases separated the two germline ends. Germline V gene data show CDR1 as SGHNT and CDR2 as YENEEA. The CDR3 loop is CASSLGGSTDTQYF. CDR3 DNA: TGTGCCAGCAGCTTGGGGGGCAGCACAGATACGCAGTATTTT.

The chain is built from TRBV11-2 and TRBJ2-7; 8 bases map to TRBD2. CDR3 length: 15 residues. Germline V lookup: CDR1 SGHAT, CDR2 FQNNGV. V was pared by 0 bases and J by 4 bases, with 5 bases of the junction left unmatched. The CDR3 loop reads CASSLESGSYYEQYF. CDR3 sequence (DNA): TGTGCCAGCAGCTTAGAAAGCGGGAGTTATTACGAGCAGTACTTC.

The chain recombines TRBV19 with TRBJ1-5, with 8 bases matching TRBD1. J was trimmed by 0 bases and V by 6 bases; bases with no gene match: 13. CDR3 length: 18 residues. Per the germline V gene, CDR1 is LNHDA and CDR2 is SQIVND (reference sequence). CDR3 nucleotide sequence: TGTGCCAGTAGCTTTTCCGGGACAGGAGCCTATAGCAATCAGCCCCAGCATTTT. It yields the protein CASSFSGTGAYSNQPQHF.

This chain uses TRBV7-2 with TRBJ2-3; D unresolved. CDR1 and CDR2 from the germline V gene are SGHTA and FQGNSA. Trimming removed 3 bases from V and 1 base from J, with 8 bases in between. This CDR3 has 14 residues. Written as DNA, the CDR3 is TGTGCCAGCAGCTTTTTCGGAGGCACAGATACGCAGTATTTT. It specifies CASSFFGGTDTQYF.

This chain links TRBV5-1 with TRBJ2-2; 7 bases align to TRBD1. Trimming cost V 0 bases and J 4 bases; bases outside gene matches: 6. The CDR3 totals 16 residues. The V gene's germline CDR1 is SGHRS and CDR2 YFSETQ. In DNA form, the CDR3 reads TGCGCCAGCAGCTTGGTCGGACAGGCTATCACCGGGGAGCTGTTTTTT. This sequence encodes CASSLVGQAITGELFF.

V usage is TRBV19 and J usage is TRBJ1-5, with TRBD1 matching 7 bases. In germline, CDR1 is LNHDA, CDR2 SQIVND (reference sequence). Trimming removed 3 bases from V and 4 bases from J; junction bases left unmatched: 3. The CDR3 consists of 14 residues. The CDR3 DNA reads TGTGCCAGTAGTATCTCCAGGGGGAATCAGCCCCAGCATTTT. Translating gives CASSISRGNQPQHF.

The V and J genes are TRBV6-1 and TRBJ1-2, with D uncertain. The germline V gene encodes CDR1 MNHNS and CDR2 SASEGT. Trimming cost V 1 base and J 5 bases, with 17 bases left between them. This CDR3 spans 16 amino acids. The DNA for the CDR3 is TGTGCCAGCAGTGAAGTGTTCCATGCCGTCCGTTATGGCTACACCTTC. Protein: CASSEVFHAVRYGYTF.

This clone turned up a few times. The rearrangement links TRBV4-1 to TRBJ2-7, with D hard to call. Germline CDR1 MGHRA, CDR2 YSYEKL. V lost 2 bases to trimming and J lost 3 bases, with 8 bases between them. This CDR3 has 13 amino acids. The CDR3 sequence: CASSQKADYEQYF. DNA for the CDR3: TGCGCCAGCAGCCAAAAGGCCGACTACGAGCAGTACTTC.